The 8 T cell receptor beta chains below were found in one sample sequenced in a study of Ad26.COV2.S vaccination and SARS-CoV-2 variants. Treatment of the sample: some 19 received Ad26.COV2.S at low or high dose, single or two shots; about 5 received placebo; per-sample allocation not given. Day 63 after the first vaccine or placebo injection was the time point for sampling. The repertoire was sequenced with immunoSEQ multiplex PCR; TCRdb's copy has only in-frame clones and lacks some. Seen here are about 400,000 clones, 70% to 90% observed once, and the top ten hold about 4%. The input for sequencing was peripheral blood, taken in a trial of Ad26.COV2.S vaccine versus placebo. The receptors here all came from a person aged 18 to 59 who received the Ad26.COV2.S COVID-19 vaccine or a placebo.

This clone appeared a single time. This rearrangement joins TRBV5-5 to TRBJ2-5, with 16 bases matching TRBD2. The CDR3 consists of 17 residues. The germline V gene encodes CDR1 SGHKS and CDR2 YYEKEE (reference sequence). The V and J ends lost 4 bases and 2 bases, in that order; junction bases with no gene match: 5. For the CDR3, the DNA is TGTGCCAGCAGCCCGGGACTAGCGGGGGGGCTACAAGAGACCCAGTACTTC. Amino acids: CASSPGLAGGLQETQYF. The full variable domain, in which reference TRBV5-5 and TRBJ2-5 provide the parts outside the CDR3, is DAGVTQSPTHLIKTRGQQVTLRCSPISGHKSVSWYQQVLGQGPQFIFQYYEKEERGRGNFPDRFSARQFPNYSSELNVNALLLGDSALYLCASSPGLAGGLQETQYFGPGTRLLVL.

The gene calls are TRBV6-2 or TRBV6-3 and TRBJ2-1, with D hard to call. Trimming took 2 bases from V and 9 from J, leaving 8 bases between them. The V gene's germline CDR1 is MNHEY and CDR2 SVGEGT. The CDR3 is 12 residues long. For the CDR3, the DNA is TGTGCCAGCAGTTACAGGGTTAGTGAGCAGTTCTTC. This sequence encodes CASSYRVSEQFF.

The chain joins TRBV5-6 to TRBJ1-2, with 9 positions matching TRBD1. This CDR3 contains 18 residues. Germline V gives CDR1 SGHDT, CDR2 YYEEEE. After removal of 3 bases from V and 3 bases from J, the junction contained 15 bases not matched to a gene. The CDR3 DNA sequence: TGTGCCAGCAGCTCCCCCCGAGGACAGGGGTTCGTGGACTATGGCTACACCTTC. Translated, it gives CASSSPRGQGFVDYGYTF. Combining the CDR3 with reference TRBV5-6 and TRBJ1-2 gives the whole variable domain DAGVTQSPTHLIKTRGQQVTLRCSPKSGHDTVSWYQQALGQGPQFIFQYYEEEERQRGNFPDRFSGHQFPNYSSELNVNALLLGDSALYLCASSSPRGQGFVDYGYTFGSGTRLTVV.

The genes are TRBV5-3 and TRBJ1-2, with 10 bases lining up with TRBD1. TRBV5-3 is labeled an ORF, and its function is uncertain. The CDR3 consists of 17 residues. V was pared by 3 bases and J by 7 bases, with 15 bases of the junction left unmatched. CDR3 bases: TGTGCCAGAAGCTGCCGGGACAGGGGAACCCCAGCAGGTGGCTACACCTTC. Residues: CARSCRDRGTPAGGYTF.

In this sample, this clone turned up once. V usage is TRBV28 and J usage is TRBJ2-2, with TRBD1 matching over 7 bases. The CDR3 spans 16 residues. The germline gives CDR1 MDHEN, CDR2 SYDVKM. The junction had 12 bases not matched to a gene; V was cut back by 3 bases and J by 8 bases. The chain's CDR3 is CASSFPGDSMSGELFF. CDR3 nucleotides: TGTGCCAGCAGTTTCCCCGGGGACAGTATGTCTGGGGAGCTGTTTTTT.

This rearrangement joins TRBV6-2 or TRBV6-3 to TRBJ2-5, with TRBD1 matching 7 bases. The CDR3 has 13 residues. CDR1 MNHEY and CDR2 SVGEGT come from the germline V gene. Unmatched junction bases numbered 6, after V lost 4 bases and J lost 7 bases. The chain's CDR3 is CASSLDRVVTQYF. The CDR3 region has the DNA TGTGCCAGCAGTTTAGACAGGGTGGTGACCCAGTACTTC.

The V call is TRBV7-9, the J call TRBJ2-3; D is unresolved. Germline V gene data show CDR1 as SEHNR and CDR2 as FQNEAQ (reference sequence). Deletions cut 3 bases from V and 8 bases from J, with 15 bases between. This CDR3 is built from 14 residues. The DNA for the CDR3 is TGTGCCAGCAGCTTGGCCCTCGACTGGGGTACGCAGTATTTT. This sequence encodes CASSLALDWGTQYF.

This sequence joins TRBV2 and TRBJ1-6; 8 positions agree with TRBD1. The length of the CDR3 is 15 residues. Unmatched junction bases numbered 8, after V lost 6 bases and J lost 7 bases. The germline gives CDR1 SNHLY, CDR2 FYNNEI. CDR3 residues: CASRAGQGVNSPLHF. In nucleotides, the CDR3 is TGTGCCAGCAGGGCCGGACAGGGCGTGAATTCACCCCTCCACTTT.